Listed here are 32 T cell receptor beta chains from one sample, sequenced in a study of T cell changes during pregnancy in multiple sclerosis. Clones were read by immunoSEQ multiplex PCR, and TCRdb kept only the in-frame ones, dropping some. The table shows approximately 34,000 clones, with under 95% occurring only once. The specimen was CD4+ T cells from peripheral blood mononuclear cells, collected in the second trimester of pregnancy. The receptors derive from a female donor with multiple sclerosis, enrolled in a pregnancy study.

CDR3 in DNA: TGTGCCAGCAGCATCGACAGGGCTTCCTACAATGAGCAGTTCTTC. Its protein product is CASSIDRASYNEQFF. The chain is built from TRBV7-2 and TRBJ2-1; 7 positions match TRBD1. Unmatched junction bases numbered 5, after V lost 5 bases and J lost 1 base. CDR1 SGHTA and CDR2 FQGNSA come from the germline V gene. CDR3 length: 15 amino acids.

The V and J genes are TRBV5-1 and TRBJ1-1; D is perhaps TRBD1 (6 bases). Germline V CDR1 and CDR2: SGHRS, YFSETQ. This CDR3 region has 17 residues. The ends were cut back, 0 bases at V and 0 bases at J, with 15 bases in the middle. Here the CDR3 DNA reads TGCGCCAGCAGCTTGGGTGCAGGGGCCCCCATGAACACTGAAGCTTTCTTT. It yields the protein CASSLGAGAPMNTEAFF.

V and J are TRBV5-1 and TRBJ2-1; 8 positions match TRBD2. V dropped 0 bases and J dropped 0; count of bases not matched to a gene: 5. CDR3 length: 17 amino acids. Germline values: CDR1 SGHRS, CDR2 YFSETQ. CDR3 DNA: TGCGCCAGCAGCTTGGCCCGGGGGGGGTCCTCCTACAATGAGCAGTTCTTC. It encodes CASSLARGGSSYNEQFF.

This chain joins TRBV11-2 and TRBJ2-2; D perhaps matches TRBD2 (6 bases). Germline V gives CDR1 SGHAT, CDR2 FQNNGV. CDR3 size: 17 residues. V shed 0 bases and J shed 6 bases, with 17 bases lying between them. The CDR3: CASSLDPPGGAAGELFF. The CDR3 DNA sequence: TGTGCCAGCAGCTTAGACCCTCCCGGCGGGGCGGCCGGGGAGCTGTTTTTT.

This chain connects TRBV6-6 to TRBJ2-1; TRBD2 matches 11 bases. J lost 10 bases, V lost 4 bases, and 3 bases had no gene match. The CDR3 sequence is 13 residues long. Germline CDR1 and CDR2: MNHNY and SVGAGI (reference sequence). Here the CDR3 DNA reads TGTGCCAGCAGTTCACTAGCGGGAGCCGAGCAGTTCTTC. It is translated as CASSSLAGAEQFF.

This chain uses TRBV7-6 with TRBJ2-1; D may be TRBD1 (6 bases). V was pared by 4 bases and J by 10 bases, with 8 bases between. There are 11 residues in the CDR3. CDR1 is SGHVS and CDR2 is FNYEAQ in the germline V gene. As DNA, the CDR3 is TGTGCCAGCAGCTCAGGACAGGAGCAGTTCTTC. It encodes CASSSGQEQFF.

The chain links TRBV19 to TRBJ2-1, with D perhaps TRBD1 (6 bases). This CDR3 region has 12 residues. The V gene lost 4 bases and the J gene lost 6 bases, with 7 bases spanning the gap. The germline CDR1 and CDR2 sequences are LNHDA and SQIVND (reference sequence). The CDR3 bases are TGTGCCAGTAGTACCAGGGGCAATGAGCAGTTCTTC. Encoded protein: CASSTRGNEQFF. Combining the CDR3 with reference TRBV19 and TRBJ2-1 gives the whole variable domain DGGITQSPKYLFRKEGQNVTLSCEQNLNHDAMYWYRQDPGQGLRLIYYSQIVNDFQKGDIAEGYSVSREKKESFPLTVTSAQKNPTAFYLCASSTRGNEQFFGPGTRLTVL.

This chain uses TRBV6-5 with TRBJ2-1; D is unclear. The CDR3 contains 13 residues. Trimming pared 8 bases from V and 4 bases from J, leaving 12 bases between. Germline CDR1 is MNHEY and CDR2 is SVGAGI. The CDR3 coding sequence is TGTGCCAGCGGCCGGAGCCCGTACAATGAGCAGTTCTTC. Protein product: CASGRSPYNEQFF.

CDR3 residues: CASKVGSMNTEAFF. CDR3 nucleotides: TGTGCCAGCAAAGTGGGCAGCATGAACACTGAAGCTTTCTTT. V is TRBV7-8 and J is TRBJ1-1, with unresolved D. The CDR3 consists of 14 residues. V was clipped by 7 bases and J by 0 bases, with 12 bases between them. Germline assignment: CDR1 SGHVS and CDR2 FQNEAQ.

The chain couples TRBV19 to TRBJ1-1, with D perhaps TRBD1 (5 bases). The V gene lost 7 bases and the J gene lost 1 base, with 16 bases spanning the gap. Germline loops: CDR1 LNHDA, CDR2 SQIVND (reference sequence). This CDR3 has 15 residues. This chain's CDR3 is CASNGAAVGNTEAFF. In DNA, the CDR3 is TGTGCCAGTAATGGGGCTGCCGTGGGGAACACTGAAGCTTTCTTT.

This CDR3 is CASSLIGTANNEQFF. CDR3 bases: TGTGCCAGCAGCCTAATCGGGACAGCCAACAATGAGCAGTTCTTC. J is TRBJ2-1 and V is TRBV13, with TRBD1 matching over 7 bases. This CDR3 contains 15 residues. J was trimmed by 5 bases and V by 5 bases; bases with no gene match: 9. CDR1 is PRHDT, CDR2 FYEKMQ, per germline (reference sequence).

There are a few counts of this clone. The CDR3 is CAISEPNIAGGGQTQYF. CDR3 in DNA: TGTGCCATCAGTGAGCCGAATATAGCGGGAGGGGGGCAGACCCAGTACTTC. V and J are TRBV10-3 and TRBJ2-5; TRBD2 matches at 11 bases. Germline V gene sequence: CDR1 ENHRY, CDR2 SYGVKD. The CDR3 runs 17 residues. Losses at the gene ends were 2 bases for V and 6 bases for J; bases not matched to a gene: 11.

The chain has TRBV19 and TRBJ1-2, with no clear D. In germline, CDR1 is LNHDA, CDR2 SQIVND (reference sequence). V dropped 3 bases and J dropped 4 bases, with 24 bases sitting between them. This CDR3 is built from 18 residues. CDR3 region: CASSIPFSGGPSSYGYTF. The CDR3, as DNA: TGTGCCAGTAGTATTCCTTTTTCCGGAGGCCCGTCAAGCTATGGCTACACCTTC.

In its sample, this clone was seen once. This chain connects TRBV7-2 to TRBJ2-3; D is undetermined. The CDR3 is made up of 12 amino acids. Germline-derived CDR1 and CDR2 are SGHTA and FQGNSA. Trimming stripped 2 bases from V and 6 bases from J, with 6 bases between. Here the CDR3 reads CASSLNADTQYF. The CDR3, as DNA: TGTGCCAGCAGCTTAAACGCGGATACGCAGTATTTT.

V is TRBV19 and J is TRBJ1-5, with 9 bases fitting TRBD1. The CDR3 runs to 14 residues. The junction had 7 bases not matched to a gene; V was cut back by 6 bases and J by 7 bases. Germline CDR1 reads LNHDA; CDR2 reads SQIVND (reference sequence). The CDR3 spells CASRSTGGGQPQHF. In DNA, the CDR3 is TGTGCCAGTAGATCTACAGGGGGCGGCCAGCCCCAGCATTTT.

The V call is TRBV23-1, the J call TRBJ2-7; 9 nucleotides agree with TRBD2. TRBV23-1 is designated an ORF whose function remains uncertain. The CDR3 contains 15 residues. Trimming at V came to 6 bases and at J to 2 bases, leaving 8 bases not matched to a gene. The CDR3 bases are TGCGCCAGCAGCCCACCTGGCGGGAGGGCCTACGAGCAGTACTTC. It codes for CASSPPGGRAYEQYF.

The J gene is TRBJ1-2, the V gene TRBV25-1; TRBD1 aligns across 8 bases. The trim removed 1 base at V and 8 bases at J, leaving 9 bases unmatched. The germline CDR1 and CDR2 sequences are MGHDK and SYGVNS. The CDR3 extends over 15 amino acids. CDR3 DNA: TGTGCCAGCAGTGAATTGAGGACAGGGTTCGTCGGCTACACCTTC. Translating gives CASSELRTGFVGYTF.

The gene calls are TRBV11-1 and TRBJ1-1, with D perhaps matching TRBD1 (5 bases). Between the trimmed V and J ends, which lost 2 bases and 5 bases, there was a span of 12 bases. CDR3 length: 14 amino acids. Germline V gene data show CDR1 as SGHAT and CDR2 as FQDESV (reference sequence). Here the CDR3 reads CASSLRWTSTEAFF. DNA of the CDR3: TGTGCCAGCAGCTTACGGTGGACATCGACTGAAGCTTTCTTT.

The gene calls are TRBV29-1 and TRBJ1-1; the match to TRBD1 covers 8 bases. Per germline, CDR1 SQVTM and CDR2 ANQGSEA. V was clipped by 4 bases and J by 10 bases; unmatched bases: 11. CDR3 size: 13 residues. CDR3 in DNA: TGCAGCGTTGTCCGGACAGGGTCTACAGGAGCTTTCTTT. Encoded protein: CSVVRTGSTGAFF.

This CDR3 is CSVADRGDTEAFF. CDR3 DNA: TGCAGCGTAGCAGACAGGGGGGACACTGAAGCTTTCTTT. The chain combines TRBV29-1 with TRBJ1-1; 9 bases are shared with TRBD1. The CDR3 is 13 residues long. The V gene end was trimmed by 6 bases and the J gene end by 3 bases; junction bases not matched to a gene: 5. Per the germline V gene, CDR1 is SQVTM and CDR2 is ANQGSEA.

As DNA, the CDR3 is TGTGCCAGCAGCTTGGGGTCAGGGGGCTTATTGGCTGAAGCTTTCTTT. Its translation: CASSLGSGGLLAEAFF. The V call is TRBV5-4, the J call TRBJ1-1; 8 bases fit TRBD1. V trimming: 0 bases; J trimming: 6 bases; junction bases outside the gene matches: 10. This CDR3 has 16 amino acids. From germline, CDR1 is SGHNT and CDR2 YYREEE (reference sequence). The full variable domain, completed using reference TRBV5-4 and TRBJ1-1, is ETGVTQSPTHLIKTRGQQVTLRCSSQSGHNTVSWYQQALGQGPQFIFQYYREEENGRGNFPPRFSGLQFPNYSSELNVNALELDDSALYLCASSLGSGGLLAEAFFGQGTRLTVV.

This sequence joins TRBV6-1 and TRBJ2-7; TRBD2 matches at 11 bases. Unmatched junction bases numbered 7, after V lost 8 bases and J lost 7 bases. Germline V gene data show CDR1 as MNHNS and CDR2 as SASEGT. This CDR3 contains 13 residues. The CDR3: CASGIAGGWEQYF. The CDR3 DNA reads as TGTGCCAGCGGAATAGCGGGAGGGTGGGAGCAGTACTTC.

This chain links TRBV6-1 with TRBJ2-7; TRBD2 matches 10 bases. Germline CDR1 and CDR2: MNHNS and SASEGT. The CDR3 totals 14 residues. V shed 11 bases and J 5 bases; nucleotides not matched to a gene: 12. CDR3 in DNA: TGTGCCTGTCGGATTACTAGCGGGGTCCACGAGCAGTACTTC. Protein: CACRITSGVHEQYF.

The CDR3 DNA follows: TGTGCCAGTACCGCGACAGGGACAAATGAAAAACTGTTTTTT. It yields the protein CASTATGTNEKLFF. The chain couples TRBV19 to TRBJ1-4; 7 positions agree with TRBD1. V lost 7 bases to trimming and J lost 5 bases; unmatched junction nucleotides: 7. The CDR3 is 14 residues long. CDR1 and CDR2 from the germline V gene are LNHDA and SQIVND (reference sequence). Filled out from reference TRBV19 and TRBJ1-4, the complete variable domain reads DGGITQSPKYLFRKEGQNVTLSCEQNLNHDAMYWYRQDPGQGLRLIYYSQIVNDFQKGDIAEGYSVSREKKESFPLTVTSAQKNPTAFYLCASTATGTNEKLFFGSGTQLSVL.

This chain links TRBV5-1 with TRBJ1-2; D not resolved. This CDR3 is built from 16 residues. CDR1 is SGHRS and CDR2 is YFSETQ in the germline V gene. Deletions cut 1 base from V and 2 bases from J, with 15 bases between. The CDR3 bases are TGCGCCAGCAGCTTGACGGTTCCGGGAGTAAACTATGGCTACACCTTC. It translates to CASSLTVPGVNYGYTF.

The chain carries TRBV11-3 and TRBJ2-1; 8 bases are a match to TRBD2. V shed 0 bases, J shed 6 bases, and the junction held 4 bases outside the gene matches. The length of the CDR3 is 15 residues. Germline-derived CDR1 and CDR2 are SGHNT and YENEEA. CDR3 nucleotides: TGTGCCAGCAGCTTAGAAGCGGGAGTTGGCAATGAGCAGTTCTTC. It translates to CASSLEAGVGNEQFF.

Comments on this clone: The junction differs from germline at one of its ends, possibly a read error. J is TRBJ2-7 and V is TRBV11-2; 7 nucleotides match TRBD2. The CDR3 is made up of 14 amino acids. Germline CDR1 is SGHAT and CDR2 is FQNNGV. For the CDR3, the DNA is TGTGCCAGCAGCTTAGGGGGGGGGACCGGGAACCAGGACTTC. Translation gives CASSLGGGTGNQDF.

Worth noting for this clone: Within the sample, other DNA sequences also encode this same CDR3. This rearrangement joins TRBV7-2 to TRBJ2-7; no firm D call. V was cut by 0 bases and J by 2 bases, with 11 bases left in between. The germline CDR1 and CDR2 sequences are SGHTA and FQGNSA. This CDR3 is built from 15 residues. In DNA form, the CDR3 reads TGTGCCAGCAGCTTAGCCCCCCAGGCCCCCTACGAGCAGTACTTC. It translates to CASSLAPQAPYEQYF.

The V call is TRBV28, the J call TRBJ1-5, with 10 nucleotides matching TRBD1. Trimming at V came to 3 bases and at J to 1 base, leaving 6 bases not matched to a gene. The CDR3 contains 17 residues. Germline-derived CDR1 and CDR2 are MDHEN and SYDVKM. CDR3 protein: CASSFPGQGVSNQPQHF. In DNA, the CDR3 is TGTGCCAGCAGTTTCCCCGGACAGGGGGTAAGCAATCAGCCCCAGCATTTT.

This chain uses TRBV7-9 with TRBJ2-1; 7 bases map to TRBD2. There are 15 residues in the CDR3. Germline CDR1 SEHNR, CDR2 FQNEAQ (reference sequence). V was clipped by 0 bases and J by 6 bases; unmatched bases: 5. CDR3 loop: CASSLAVAGFNEQFF. Written as DNA, the CDR3 is TGTGCCAGCAGCTTAGCGGTAGCGGGTTTCAATGAGCAGTTCTTC. The entire variable domain, with the rest obtained from reference TRBV7-9 and TRBJ2-1, is as follows: DTGVSQNPRHKITKRGQNVTFRCDPISEHNRLYWYRQTLGQGPEFLTYFQNEAQLEKSRLLSDRFSAERPKGSFSTLEIQRTEQGDSAMYLCASSLAVAGFNEQFFGPGTRLTVL.

This clone was found once. V is TRBV18 and J is TRBJ1-2; D gene uncertain. The V gene's germline CDR1 is KGHSH and CDR2 LQKENI. Deletions cut 0 bases from V and 8 bases from J, with 13 bases between. This CDR3 comprises 14 residues. The CDR3 region is CASSPPRLRSGYTF. The CDR3 coding sequence is TGTGCCAGCTCACCACCGCGGTTGAGGAGCGGCTACACCTTC.

The rearrangement uses TRBV28 and TRBJ1-1; no clear D gene. The CDR3 consists of 12 residues. Germline values: CDR1 MDHEN, CDR2 SYDVKM. Trimming removed 3 bases at V and 7 bases at J, with 9 bases between. DNA for the CDR3: TGTGCCAGCAGTTTCGTAGGACTTGAAGCTTTCTTT. Its translation: CASSFVGLEAFF.